The clone carrying this T cell receptor beta chain occurred a few times. What it recognizes is unknown. The V gene lost 2 bases and the J gene lost 6 bases, with 9 bases spanning the gap. Germline CDR1 and CDR2: SGDLS and YYNGEE. This CDR3 has 13 residues. This record comes from a study of T cells after yellow fever vaccination. Whole-study context: The authors prepared low-cell-number fractions using SMART-Seq v4 Ultra Low Input.

General study points: The secondary response was weaker but peaked faster, day 5 versus 15.

As TCR cDNA was made by 5'RACE template switching, a universal primer site and UMIs were added. MiXCR, run by TCRdb on the 5' RACE reads, gives a single entry per CDR3 protein. The table includes approximately 580,000 distinct CDR3 sequences, roughly a sixth detected once. V usage is TRBV9 and J usage is TRBJ2-1; D remains ambiguous. This clonotype was obtained from a man between 18 and 35 years old who received the YFV17D yellow fever vaccine. The source material was PBMCs, sampled more than 4 days after the first yellow fever vaccination. CDR3 DNA: TGTGCCAGCAGCGTTGGGCTCCTCAATGAGCAGTTCTTC. Protein: CASSVGLLNEQFF. The variable domain in full, completed from reference TRBV9 and TRBJ2-1, reads DSGVTQTPKHLITATGQRVTLRCSPRSGDLSVYWYQQSLDQGLQFLIQYYNGEERAKGNILERFSAQQFPDLHSELNLSSLELGDSALYFCASSVGLLNEQFFGPGTRLTVL.